This T cell receptor (beta chain) came from a study of long-term antiretroviral therapy in people with HIV. General observations from the study: Within the repertoire, clones expanded before ART were dominant at all time points. Diversity rose after ART but stayed below transplant donor controls. Repertoires looked antigen-experienced, with only a slight naive shift after ART.

Samples were assayed with immunoSEQ v3.0 at survey level. Produced via immunoSEQ multiplex PCR; TCRdb's table is partial and in-frame only. The table has tens of thousands of clones, roughly 80% seen once. V dropped 5 bases and J dropped 2; count of bases not matched to a gene: 10. Germline CDR1 reads GTSNPN; CDR2 reads SVGIG (reference sequence). The CDR3 has 15 residues. People in the study who had HIV all got their treatment in the United States. A word on this clone: Its specificity is not known.

The sequence derives from a woman aged 45 to 65 with HIV. This rearrangement joins TRBV30 to TRBJ2-5, with 8 nucleotides matching TRBD1. Sequencing used unsorted PBMCs, obtained 2 years after starting antiretroviral therapy. The CDR3 nucleotides read TGTGCCTGGGGCCACCCTGGACAGGGACAAGAGACCCAGTACTTC. This gives the protein CAWGHPGQGQETQYF.